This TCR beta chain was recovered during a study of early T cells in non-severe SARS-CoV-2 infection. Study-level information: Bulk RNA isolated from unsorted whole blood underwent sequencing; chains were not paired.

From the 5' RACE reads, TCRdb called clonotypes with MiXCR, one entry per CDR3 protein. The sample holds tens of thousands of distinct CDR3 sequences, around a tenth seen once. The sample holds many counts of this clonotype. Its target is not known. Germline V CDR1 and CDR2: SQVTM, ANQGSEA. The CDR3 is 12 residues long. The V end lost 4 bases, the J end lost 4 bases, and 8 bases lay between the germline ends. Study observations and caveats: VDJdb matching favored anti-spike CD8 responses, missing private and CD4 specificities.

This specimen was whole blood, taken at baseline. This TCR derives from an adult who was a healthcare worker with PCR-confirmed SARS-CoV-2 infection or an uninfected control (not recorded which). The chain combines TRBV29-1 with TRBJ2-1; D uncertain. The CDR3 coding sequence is TGCAGCGTTGGCGGCCCTTACAATGAGCAGTTCTTC. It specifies CSVGGPYNEQFF.